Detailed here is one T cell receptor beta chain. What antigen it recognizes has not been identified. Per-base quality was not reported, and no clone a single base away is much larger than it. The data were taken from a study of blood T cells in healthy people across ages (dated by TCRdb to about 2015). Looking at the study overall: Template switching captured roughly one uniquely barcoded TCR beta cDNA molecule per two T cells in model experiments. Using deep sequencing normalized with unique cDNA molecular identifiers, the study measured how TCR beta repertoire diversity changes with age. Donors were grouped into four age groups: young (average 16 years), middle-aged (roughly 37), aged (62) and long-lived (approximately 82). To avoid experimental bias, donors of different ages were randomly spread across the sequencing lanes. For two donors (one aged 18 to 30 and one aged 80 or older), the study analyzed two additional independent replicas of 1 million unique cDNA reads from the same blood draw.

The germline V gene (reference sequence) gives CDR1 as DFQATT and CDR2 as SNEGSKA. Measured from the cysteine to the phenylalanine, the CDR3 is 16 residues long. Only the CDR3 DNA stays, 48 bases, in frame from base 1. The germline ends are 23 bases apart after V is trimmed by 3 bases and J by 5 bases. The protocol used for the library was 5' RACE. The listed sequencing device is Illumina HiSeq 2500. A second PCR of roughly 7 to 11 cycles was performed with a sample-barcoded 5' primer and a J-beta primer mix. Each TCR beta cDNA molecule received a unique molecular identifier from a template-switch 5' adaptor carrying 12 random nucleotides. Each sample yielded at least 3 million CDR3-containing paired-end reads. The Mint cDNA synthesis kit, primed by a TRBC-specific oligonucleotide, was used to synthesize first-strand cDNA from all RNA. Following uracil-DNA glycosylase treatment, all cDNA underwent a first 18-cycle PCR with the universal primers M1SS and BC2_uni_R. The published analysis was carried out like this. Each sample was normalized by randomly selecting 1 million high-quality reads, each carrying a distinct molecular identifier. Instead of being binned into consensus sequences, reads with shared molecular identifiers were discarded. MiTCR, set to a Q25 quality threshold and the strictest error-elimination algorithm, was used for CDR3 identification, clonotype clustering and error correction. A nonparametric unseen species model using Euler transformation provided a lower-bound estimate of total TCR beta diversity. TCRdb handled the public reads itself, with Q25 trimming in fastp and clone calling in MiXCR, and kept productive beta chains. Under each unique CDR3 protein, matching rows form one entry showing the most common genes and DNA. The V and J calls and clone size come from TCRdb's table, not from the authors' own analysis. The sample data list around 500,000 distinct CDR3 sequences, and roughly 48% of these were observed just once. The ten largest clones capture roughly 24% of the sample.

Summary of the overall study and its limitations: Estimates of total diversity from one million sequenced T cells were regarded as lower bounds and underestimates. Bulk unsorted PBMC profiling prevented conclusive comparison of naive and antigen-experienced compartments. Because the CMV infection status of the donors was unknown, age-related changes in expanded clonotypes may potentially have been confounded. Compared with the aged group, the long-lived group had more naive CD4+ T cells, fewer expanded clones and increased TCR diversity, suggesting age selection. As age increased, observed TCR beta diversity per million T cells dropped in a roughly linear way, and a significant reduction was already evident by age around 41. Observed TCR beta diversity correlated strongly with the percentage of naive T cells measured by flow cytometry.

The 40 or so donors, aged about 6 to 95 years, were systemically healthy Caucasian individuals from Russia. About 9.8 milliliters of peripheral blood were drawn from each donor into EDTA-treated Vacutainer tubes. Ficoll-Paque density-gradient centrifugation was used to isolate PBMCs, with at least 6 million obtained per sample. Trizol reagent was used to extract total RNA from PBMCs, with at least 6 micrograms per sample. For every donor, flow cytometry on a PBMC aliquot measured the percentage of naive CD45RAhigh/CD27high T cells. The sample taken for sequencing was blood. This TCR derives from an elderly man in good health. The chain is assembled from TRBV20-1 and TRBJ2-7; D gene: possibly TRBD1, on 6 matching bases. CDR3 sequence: CSASPNTPGVGDEQYF. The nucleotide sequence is TGCAGTGCTAGCCCAAACACGCCAGGGGTTGGGGACGAGCAGTACTTC.